This TCR beta chain was recovered during a study of cytomegalovirus exposure and HLA in healthy donors. 13 Jbeta primers and 60 Vbeta primers were used for the PCR. Here immunoSEQ multiplex PCR was the method, and the copy in TCRdb shows in-frame clones only, minus some. The sample lists approximately 170,000 clones; 75% to 85% were seen once. The receptor was derived from a male donor in good health and CMV-seropositive. The sample consisted of PBMCs.

DNA of the CDR3: TGCAGCGTTGGGCCGGGACTCCACTCGAACACTGAAGCTTTCTTT. Its protein is CSVGPGLHSNTEAFF. V is TRBV29-1 and J is TRBJ1-1, with D perhaps matching TRBD1 (5 bases). V gave up 4 bases and J gave up 1 base, with 16 bases separating them. Germline V gene lookup returns CDR1 SQVTM and CDR2 ANQGSEA. The CDR3 covers 15 residues.